This TCR beta chain was found in a study of radiotherapy plus CTLA-4 blockade in lung cancer. Regarding the study as a whole: Early blood T cell clone changes and increased post-radiation serum interferon-beta were reportedly the strongest response predictors. After treatment with radiotherapy plus ipilimumab, TCR clones that came from the tumor expanded in blood.

As regards this clone: Its matching antigen is unknown.

Germline CDR1 reads ENHRY; CDR2 reads SYGVKD. CDR3 size: 15 residues. Trimming cost V 3 bases and J 0 bases, with 11 bases left between them. Focal radiation with ipilimumab CTLA-4 blockade was given to patients with chemo-refractory metastatic non-small-cell lung cancer. TCRdb keeps only in-frame clones here, not all; method: immunoSEQ multiplex PCR. This sample carries approximately 33,000 clones, around 80% of them seen once, and the ten largest clones take 7.5%. The input for sequencing was peripheral blood, taken from a patient treated with radiotherapy plus ipilimumab. This sequence joins TRBV10-3 and TRBJ1-2; D perhaps matches TRBD1 (5 bases). The receptor was isolated from a human donor with non-small cell lung cancer who had stable disease on radiotherapy plus ipilimumab. CDR3 DNA: TGTGCCATCAGTGATCCGACAGTCCCTAACTATGGCTACACCTTC. Protein sequence: CAISDPTVPNYGYTF.